This T cell receptor (beta chain) derives from a study of T cell responses to AZD1222 COVID-19 vaccine. Measured with immunoSEQ multiplex PCR; TCRdb has only the in-frame clones, and not every one. In the table there are about 190,000 clones, approximately 90% of which are singletons. This clone was seen a single time. The CDR3 consists of 15 residues. J was trimmed by 3 bases and V by 2 bases; bases with no gene match: 5. The V gene's germline CDR1 is MNHEY and CDR2 SMNVEV (reference sequence). The sample in question was peripheral blood, obtained on day 0 of AZD1222 vaccination. The chain is built from TRBV27 and TRBJ2-7; 9 bases are a match to TRBD1. The TCR was taken from an adult in good health. This CDR3 reads CASSLAQGADYEQYF. CDR3 DNA sequence: TGTGCCAGCAGTTTAGCACAGGGGGCGGACTACGAGCAGTACTTC.